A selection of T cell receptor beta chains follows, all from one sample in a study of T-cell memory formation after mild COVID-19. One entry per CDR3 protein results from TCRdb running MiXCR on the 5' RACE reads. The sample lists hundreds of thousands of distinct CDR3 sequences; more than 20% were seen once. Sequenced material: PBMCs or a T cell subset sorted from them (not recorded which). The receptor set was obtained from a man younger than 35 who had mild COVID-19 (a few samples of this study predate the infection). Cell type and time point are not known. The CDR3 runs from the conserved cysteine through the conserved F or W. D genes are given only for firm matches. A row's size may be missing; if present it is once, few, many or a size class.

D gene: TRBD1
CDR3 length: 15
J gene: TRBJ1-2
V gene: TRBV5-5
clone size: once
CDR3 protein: CASRTGQDRALSYTF
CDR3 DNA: TGTGCCAGCAGAACGGGACAGGATCGGGCTCTTAGCTACACCTTC

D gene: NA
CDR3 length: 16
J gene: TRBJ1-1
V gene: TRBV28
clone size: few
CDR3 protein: CASSPSYGRVNTEAFF
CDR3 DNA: TGTGCCAGCAGTCCATCTTACGGGCGGGTGAACACTGAAGCTTTCTTT

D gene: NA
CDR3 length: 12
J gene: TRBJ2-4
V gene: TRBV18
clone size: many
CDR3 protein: CASSPGENIQYF
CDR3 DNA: TGTGCCAGCTCACCAGGCGAAAACATTCAGTACTTC

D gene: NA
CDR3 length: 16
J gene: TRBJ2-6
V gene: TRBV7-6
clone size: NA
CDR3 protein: CASSRRRLSGANVLTF
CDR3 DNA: TGTGCCAGCAGCCGGAGACGGCTCTCTGGGGCCAACGTCCTGACTTTC

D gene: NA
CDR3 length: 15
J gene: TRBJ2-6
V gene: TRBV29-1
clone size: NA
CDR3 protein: CSVEDWDSGANVLTF
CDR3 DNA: TGCAGCGTAGAGGACTGGGATTCTGGGGCCAACGTCCTGACTTTC

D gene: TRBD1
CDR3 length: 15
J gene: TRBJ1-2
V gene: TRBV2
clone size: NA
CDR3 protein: CASTSGTGANYGYTF
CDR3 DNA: TGTGCCAGCACCTCCGGGACAGGGGCTAACTATGGCTACACCTTC

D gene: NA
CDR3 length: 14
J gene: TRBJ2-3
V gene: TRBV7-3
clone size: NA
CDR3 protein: CASSRDISTDTQYF
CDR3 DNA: TGTGCCAGCAGCAGGGACATTAGCACAGATACGCAGTATTTT

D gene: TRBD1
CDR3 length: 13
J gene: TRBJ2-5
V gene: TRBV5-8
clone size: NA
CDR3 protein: CASSLDRGKTQYF
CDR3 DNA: TGTGCCAGCAGCCTTGACAGGGGCAAGACCCAGTACTTC

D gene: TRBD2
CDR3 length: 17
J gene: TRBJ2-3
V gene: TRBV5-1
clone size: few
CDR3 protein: CASSPLGLAGSTDTQYF
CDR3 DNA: TGCGCCAGCAGCCCCCTCGGACTAGCGGGTAGCACAGATACGCAGTATTTT

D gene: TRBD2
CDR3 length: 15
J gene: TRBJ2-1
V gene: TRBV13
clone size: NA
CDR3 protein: CASSSQRESYNEQFF
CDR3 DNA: TGTGCCAGCAGCTCTCAGCGGGAGTCCTACAATGAGCAGTTCTTC

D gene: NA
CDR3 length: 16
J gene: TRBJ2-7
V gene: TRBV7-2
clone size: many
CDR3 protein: CASSRSGTRDSYEQYF
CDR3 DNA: TGTGCCAGCAGCCGATCCGGGACAAGAGATTCCTACGAGCAGTACTTC

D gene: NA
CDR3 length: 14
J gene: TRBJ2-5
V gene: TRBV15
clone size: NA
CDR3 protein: CATSFRGGRGTQYF
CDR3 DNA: TGTGCCACCAGCTTCCGCGGGGGCCGGGGGACCCAGTACTTC

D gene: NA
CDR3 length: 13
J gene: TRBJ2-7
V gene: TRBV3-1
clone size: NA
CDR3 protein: CASSQEGTYEQYF
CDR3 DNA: TGTGCCAGCAGCCAAGAGGGGACCTACGAGCAGTACTTC

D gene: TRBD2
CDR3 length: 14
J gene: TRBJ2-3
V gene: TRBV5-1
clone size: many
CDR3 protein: CASSPGLATDTQYF
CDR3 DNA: TGTGCCAGCAGTCCCGGACTAGCAACCGATACGCAGTATTTT

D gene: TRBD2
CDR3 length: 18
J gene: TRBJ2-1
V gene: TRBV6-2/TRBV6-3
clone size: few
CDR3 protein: CASSYPGLAGGPYNEQFF
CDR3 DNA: TGTGCCAGCAGTTACCCCGGACTAGCGGGGGGGCCCTACAATGAGCAGTTCTTC

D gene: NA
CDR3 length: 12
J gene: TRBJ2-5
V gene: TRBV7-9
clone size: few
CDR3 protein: CASSLVSMTQYF
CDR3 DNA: TGTGCCAGCAGCTTAGTGTCCATGACCCAGTACTTC

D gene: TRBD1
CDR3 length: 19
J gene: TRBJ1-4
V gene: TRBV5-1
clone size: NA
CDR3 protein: CASSLDGPGQGTVNEKLFF
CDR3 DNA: TGCGCCAGCAGCTTGGACGGTCCGGGACAGGGAACCGTAAATGAAAAACTGTTTTTT

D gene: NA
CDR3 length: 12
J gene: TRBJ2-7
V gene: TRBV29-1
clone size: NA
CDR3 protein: CSVEGQAYEQYF
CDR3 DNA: TGCAGCGTTGAAGGGCAAGCCTACGAGCAGTACTTC

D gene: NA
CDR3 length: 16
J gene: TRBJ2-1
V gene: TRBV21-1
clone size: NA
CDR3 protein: CASRSTGKSSYNEQFF
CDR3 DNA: TGTGCCAGTCGATCGACAGGGAAAAGCTCCTACAATGAGCAGTTCTTC

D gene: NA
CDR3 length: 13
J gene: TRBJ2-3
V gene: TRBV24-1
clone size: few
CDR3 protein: CATSGQGTDTQYF
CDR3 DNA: TGTGCCACCAGTGGCCAGGGAACAGATACGCAGTATTTT

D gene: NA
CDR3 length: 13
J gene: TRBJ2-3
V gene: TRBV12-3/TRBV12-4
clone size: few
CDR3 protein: CASSAASTDTQYF
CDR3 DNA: TGTGCCAGCAGTGCGGCCAGCACAGATACGCAGTATTTT

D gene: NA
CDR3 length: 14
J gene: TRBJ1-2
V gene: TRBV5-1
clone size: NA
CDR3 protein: CASSFYRVGYGYTF
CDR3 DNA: TGCGCCAGCAGCTTCTACAGGGTGGGCTATGGCTACACCTTC

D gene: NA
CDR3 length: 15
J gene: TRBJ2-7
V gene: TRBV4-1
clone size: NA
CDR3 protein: CASRPIGRRSYEQYF
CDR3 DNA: TGCGCCAGCAGGCCGATTGGCAGACGGTCCTACGAGCAGTACTTC

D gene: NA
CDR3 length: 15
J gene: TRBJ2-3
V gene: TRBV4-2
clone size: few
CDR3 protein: CASSPGLAKTDTQYF
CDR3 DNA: TGTGCCAGCAGCCCCGGGCTAGCGAAAACAGATACGCAGTATTTT

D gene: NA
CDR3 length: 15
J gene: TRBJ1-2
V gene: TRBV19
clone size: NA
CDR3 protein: CASSIPIGLPEGYTF
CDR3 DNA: TGTGCCAGTAGTATACCAATCGGCCTGCCTGAAGGCTACACCTTC

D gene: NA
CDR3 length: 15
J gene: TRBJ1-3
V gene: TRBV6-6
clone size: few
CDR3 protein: CASIFLQGRGNTIYF
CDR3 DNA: TGTGCCAGCATCTTCTTACAGGGACGTGGAAACACCATATATTTT

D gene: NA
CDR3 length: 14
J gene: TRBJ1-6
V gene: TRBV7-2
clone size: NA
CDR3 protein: CASSFKQGNSPLHF
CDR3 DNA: TGTGCCAGCAGCTTCAAACAGGGTAATTCACCCCTCCACTTT

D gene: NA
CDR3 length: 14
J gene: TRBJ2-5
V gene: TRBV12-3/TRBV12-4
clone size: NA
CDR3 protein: CASSFSIIGGTQYF
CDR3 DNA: TGTGCCAGCAGCTTTTCCATTATTGGTGGGACCCAGTACTTC

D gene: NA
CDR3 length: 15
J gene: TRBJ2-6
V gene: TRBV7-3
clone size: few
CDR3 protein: CASSLIVSGANVLTF
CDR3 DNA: TGTGCCAGCAGCTTAATCGTCTCTGGGGCCAACGTCCTGACTTTC

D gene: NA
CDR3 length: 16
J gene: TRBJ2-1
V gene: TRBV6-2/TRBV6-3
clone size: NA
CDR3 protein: CASSYLVGVSVNEQFF
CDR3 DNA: TGTGCCAGCAGTTACCTAGTGGGGGTTTCAGTCAATGAGCAGTTCTTC

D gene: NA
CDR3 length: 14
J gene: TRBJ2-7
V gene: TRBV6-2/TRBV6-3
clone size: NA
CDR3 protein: CASSYSGRPYEQYF
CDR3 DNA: TGTGCCAGCAGTTACTCCGGACGGCCCTACGAGCAGTACTTC

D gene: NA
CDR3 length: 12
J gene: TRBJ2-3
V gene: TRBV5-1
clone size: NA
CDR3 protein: CASRPNTDTQYF
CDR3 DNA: TGCGCCAGCAGACCGAACACAGATACGCAGTATTTT

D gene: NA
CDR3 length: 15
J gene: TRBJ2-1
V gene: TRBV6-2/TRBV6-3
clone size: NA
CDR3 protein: CASSYSGLPYNEQFF
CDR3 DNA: TGTGCCAGCAGTTACAGCGGGCTTCCCTACAATGAGCAGTTCTTC

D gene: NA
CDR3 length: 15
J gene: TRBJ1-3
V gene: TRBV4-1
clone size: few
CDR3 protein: CASSQDPRSGNTIYF
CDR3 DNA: TGCGCCAGCAGCCAAGACCCGCGCTCTGGAAACACCATATATTTT

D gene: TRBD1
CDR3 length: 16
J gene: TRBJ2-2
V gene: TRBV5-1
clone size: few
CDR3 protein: CASSLGPQGASGELFF
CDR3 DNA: TGCGCCAGCAGCTTGGGCCCCCAGGGGGCTTCCGGGGAGCTGTTTTTT

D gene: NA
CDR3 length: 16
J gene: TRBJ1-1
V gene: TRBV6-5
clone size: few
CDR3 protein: CASSYSGGPMNTEAFF
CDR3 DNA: TGTGCCAGCAGTTACTCTGGGGGGCCCATGAACACTGAAGCTTTCTTT

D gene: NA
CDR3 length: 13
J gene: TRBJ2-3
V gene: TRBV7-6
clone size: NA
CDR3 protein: CASTGGGRDTQYF
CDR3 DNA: TGTGCCAGCACTGGGGGGGGCCGGGATACGCAGTATTTT

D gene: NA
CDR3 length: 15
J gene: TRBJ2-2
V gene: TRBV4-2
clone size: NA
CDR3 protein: CASSFGEGASGELFF
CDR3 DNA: TGTGCCAGCAGCTTCGGGGAGGGGGCGAGCGGGGAGCTGTTTTTT

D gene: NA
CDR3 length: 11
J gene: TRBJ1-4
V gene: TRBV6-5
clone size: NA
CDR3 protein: CATGIGEKLFF
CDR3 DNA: TGTGCCACCGGGATTGGAGAAAAACTGTTTTTT

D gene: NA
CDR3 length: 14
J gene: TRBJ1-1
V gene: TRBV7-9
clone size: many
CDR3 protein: CASSFKSGNTEAFF
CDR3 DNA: TGTGCCAGCAGCTTTAAATCCGGGAACACTGAAGCTTTCTTT

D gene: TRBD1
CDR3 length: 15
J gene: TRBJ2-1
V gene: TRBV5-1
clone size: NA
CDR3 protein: CASSLGTGEYTEQFF
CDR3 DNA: TGCGCCAGCAGCTTAGGGACAGGGGAGTACACTGAGCAGTTCTTC